This entry describes one T cell receptor beta chain. The antigen is not known. The data originate from a study of beta chain features in type 1 diabetes. Study-wide results and limits: TCRB repertoires of naive, central memory and Treg cells appeared more similar among patients than among healthy donors.

The authors reverse transcribed all of the isolated RNA, so sequencing captured expressed TCRB transcripts. Using immunoSEQ multiplex PCR, the repertoire was profiled, and TCRdb retains in-frame clones only, with some absent. This table has about 240,000 clones, around a quarter appearing once. The receptor was derived from a man aged 25 to 40 in good health. Specimen: central memory CD4+ T cells from blood.

The CDR3 reads CASSWGPQLADTQYF. The CDR3 DNA reads as TGTGCCAGCAGTTGGGGCCCCCAGCTAGCAGATACGCAGTATTTT. The genes are TRBV27 and TRBJ2-3; TRBD1 is a possible D gene (5 bases). This CDR3 is 15 amino acids long. The V gene lost 4 bases and the J gene lost 4 bases, with 15 bases spanning the gap. CDR1 and CDR2 from the germline V gene are MNHEY and SMNVEV (reference sequence).